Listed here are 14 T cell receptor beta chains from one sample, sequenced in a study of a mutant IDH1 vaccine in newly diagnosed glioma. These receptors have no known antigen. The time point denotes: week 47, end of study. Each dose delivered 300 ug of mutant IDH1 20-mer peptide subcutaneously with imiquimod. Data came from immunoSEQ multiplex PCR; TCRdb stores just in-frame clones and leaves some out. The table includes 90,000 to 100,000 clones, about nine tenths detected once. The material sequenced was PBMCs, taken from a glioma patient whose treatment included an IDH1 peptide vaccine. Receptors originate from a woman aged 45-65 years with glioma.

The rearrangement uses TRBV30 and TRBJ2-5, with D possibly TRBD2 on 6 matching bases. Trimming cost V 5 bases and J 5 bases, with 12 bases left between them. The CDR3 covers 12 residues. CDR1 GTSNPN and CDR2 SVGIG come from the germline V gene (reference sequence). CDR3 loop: CAWVGGSETQYF. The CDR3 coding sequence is TGTGCCTGGGTTGGGGGGTCGGAGACCCAGTACTTC.

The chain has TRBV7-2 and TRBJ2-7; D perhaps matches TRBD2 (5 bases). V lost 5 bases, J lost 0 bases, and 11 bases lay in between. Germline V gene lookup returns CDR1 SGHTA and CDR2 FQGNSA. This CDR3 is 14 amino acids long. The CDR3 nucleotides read TGTGCCAGCAGCCGGGAAGCCAGCTCCTACGAGCAGTACTTC. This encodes CASSREASSYEQYF. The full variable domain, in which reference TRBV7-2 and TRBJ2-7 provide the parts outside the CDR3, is GAGVSQSPSNKVTEKGKDVELRCDPISGHTALYWYRQSLGQGLEFLIYFQGNSAPDKSGLPSDRFSAERTGGSVSTLTIQRTQQEDSAVYLCASSREASSYEQYFGPGTRLTVT.

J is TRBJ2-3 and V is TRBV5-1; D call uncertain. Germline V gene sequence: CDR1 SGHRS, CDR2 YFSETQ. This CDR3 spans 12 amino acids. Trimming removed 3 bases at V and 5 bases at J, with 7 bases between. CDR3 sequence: CASSSNRDTQYF. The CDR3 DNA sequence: TGCGCCAGCAGCTCCAATAGAGATACGCAGTATTTT.

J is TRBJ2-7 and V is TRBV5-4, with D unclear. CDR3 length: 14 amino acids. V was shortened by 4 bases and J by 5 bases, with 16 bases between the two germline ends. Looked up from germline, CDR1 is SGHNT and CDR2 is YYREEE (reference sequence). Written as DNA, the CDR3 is TGTGCCAGCAGCGCATCTAGAGGAAAGAACGAGCAGTACTTC. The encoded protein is CASSASRGKNEQYF.

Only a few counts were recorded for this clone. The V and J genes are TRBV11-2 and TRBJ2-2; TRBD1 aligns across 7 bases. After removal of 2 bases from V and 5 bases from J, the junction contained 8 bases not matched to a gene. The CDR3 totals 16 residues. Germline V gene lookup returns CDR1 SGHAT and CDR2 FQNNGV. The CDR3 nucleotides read TGTGCCAGCAGCTTAAGGCGAGGGGGCAGGACCGGGGAGCTGTTTTTT. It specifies CASSLRRGGRTGELFF.

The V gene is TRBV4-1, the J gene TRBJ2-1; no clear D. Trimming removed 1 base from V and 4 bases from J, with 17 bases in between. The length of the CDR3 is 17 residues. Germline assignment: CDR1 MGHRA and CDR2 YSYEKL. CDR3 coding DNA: TGCGCCAGCAGCCAAGGCTACGGCCCTAATGGGTACAATGAGCAGTTCTTC. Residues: CASSQGYGPNGYNEQFF.

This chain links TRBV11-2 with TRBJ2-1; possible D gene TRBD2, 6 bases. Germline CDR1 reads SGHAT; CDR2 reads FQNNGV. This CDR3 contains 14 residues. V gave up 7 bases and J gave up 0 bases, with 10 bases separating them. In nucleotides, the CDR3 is TGTGCCAGCAACCGCGGGAACTCCTACAATGAGCAGTTCTTC. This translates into CASNRGNSYNEQFF.

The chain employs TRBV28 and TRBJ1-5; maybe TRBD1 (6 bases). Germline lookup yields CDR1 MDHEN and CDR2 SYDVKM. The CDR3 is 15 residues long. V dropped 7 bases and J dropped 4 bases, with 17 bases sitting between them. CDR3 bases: TGTGCCAGCACCCTAACCGGACAGTTTAATCAGCCCCAGCATTTT. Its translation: CASTLTGQFNQPQHF.

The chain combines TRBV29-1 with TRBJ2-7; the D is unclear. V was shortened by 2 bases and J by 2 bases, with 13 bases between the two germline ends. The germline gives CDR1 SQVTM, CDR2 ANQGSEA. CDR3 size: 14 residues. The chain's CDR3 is CSVEITGQTYEQYF. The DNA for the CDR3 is TGCAGCGTTGAAATTACCGGCCAAACCTACGAGCAGTACTTC.

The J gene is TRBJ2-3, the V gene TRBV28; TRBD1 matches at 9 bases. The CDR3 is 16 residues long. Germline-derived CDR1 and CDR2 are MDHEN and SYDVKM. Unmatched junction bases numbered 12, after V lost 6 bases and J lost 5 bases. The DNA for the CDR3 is TGTGCCAGCAGCTTACCCGGGACAGGGCCCGAAGATACGCAGTATTTT. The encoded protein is CASSLPGTGPEDTQYF.

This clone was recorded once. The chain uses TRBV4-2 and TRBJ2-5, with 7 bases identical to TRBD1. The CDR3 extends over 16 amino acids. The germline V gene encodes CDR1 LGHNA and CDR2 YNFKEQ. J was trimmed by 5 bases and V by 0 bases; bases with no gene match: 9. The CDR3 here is CASSQEFRQGRETQYF. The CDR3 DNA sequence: TGTGCCAGCAGCCAAGAATTCCGACAGGGTCGGGAGACCCAGTACTTC.

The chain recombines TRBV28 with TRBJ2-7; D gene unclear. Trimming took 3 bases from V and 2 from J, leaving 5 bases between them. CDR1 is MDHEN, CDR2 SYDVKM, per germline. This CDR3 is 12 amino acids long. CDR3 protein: CASSFFPYEQYF. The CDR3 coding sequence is TGTGCCAGCAGTTTTTTTCCCTACGAGCAGTACTTC.

The CDR3 DNA is TGCGCCAGCAGCCAAGACCCGGGACTAGCGGGAGCCAAAAACATTCAGTACTTC. Translating gives CASSQDPGLAGAKNIQYF. The chain uses TRBV4-1 and TRBJ2-4; 12 positions agree with TRBD2. The CDR3 is made up of 18 amino acids. Germline loops: CDR1 MGHRA, CDR2 YSYEKL. Unmatched junction bases numbered 3, after V lost 0 bases and J lost 0 bases.

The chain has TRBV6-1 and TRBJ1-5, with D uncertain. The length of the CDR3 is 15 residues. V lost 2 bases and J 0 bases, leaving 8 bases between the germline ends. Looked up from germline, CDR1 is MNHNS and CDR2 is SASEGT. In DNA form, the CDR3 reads TGTGCCAGCAGTGAAACCCGGGGTAGCAATCAGCCCCAGCATTTT. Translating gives CASSETRGSNQPQHF.